This entry describes one T cell receptor beta chain. Antigen specificity is unknown. V trimming: 4 bases; J trimming: 13 bases; junction bases outside the gene matches: 11. The CDR3 is 15 amino acids. From germline, CDR1 is MDHEN and CDR2 SYDVKM. The sample is drawn from a study of cytomegalovirus exposure and HLA in healthy donors. Study outcomes and limitations: The investigators catalogued 150 to 200 TCR beta chains as cytomegalovirus-associated. Most TCR sequences were seen very rarely across donors, but some public TCRs occurred in many.

Produced via immunoSEQ multiplex PCR; TCRdb's table is partial and in-frame only. Here the sample spans 56,000 or so clones, roughly 93% being singletons. This clonotype was obtained from a woman in her late teens or twenties in good health and CMV-seropositive. Sequencing was performed on PBMCs. The chain has TRBV28 and TRBJ1-6; TRBD1 agrees at 9 bases. CDR3: CASSSAGTGKFPLHF. In DNA, the CDR3 is TGTGCCAGCAGTTCAGCCGGGACAGGGAAATTTCCCCTCCACTTT.